The following is a T cell receptor (beta chain) sequence with its context. Being one base from a much bigger clone, this may be a read error. The CDR3 loop spans 13 amino acids. The V end lost 3 bases, the J end lost 6 bases, and 12 bases lay between the germline ends. Germline values: CDR1 DFQATT, CDR2 SNEGSKA (reference sequence). For TCRbeta, the library was prepared with unique molecular identifiers. MiXCR was run by TCRdb on the PCR reads, yielding one entry per CDR3 protein. The sample records approximately 640,000 distinct CDR3 sequences, about 15% being singletons. The data derive from a study of T-cell reconstitution after alpha-beta-depleted transplantation in children.

This material consisted of PBMCs from the stem cell graft donor, taken from the stem cell graft. This TCR was recovered from a human donor who donated a stem cell graft to a child with acute myeloid leukemia. The V call is TRBV20-1, the J call TRBJ1-5; D is perhaps TRBD1 (5 bases). CDR3 bases: TGCAGTGCTAGCTTAGGGGCCATTCAGCCCCAGCATTTT. Protein sequence: CSASLGAIQPQHF.